A selection of T cell receptor beta chains follows, all from one sample in a study of cytomegalovirus exposure and HLA in healthy donors. Profiled with immunoSEQ multiplex PCR; TCRdb holds only in-frame clones, not every one. The sample carries more than 90,000 clones, over 70% recorded once. The sequencing input was PBMCs. These receptors were collected from a woman in her forties or fifties in good health and CMV-seropositive. The CDR3 runs from the conserved cysteine through the conserved F or W. D genes are given only for firm matches. Some rows mark clone size as missing; the rest say once, few, many or name a class of expanded clone.

size,D,J,V,DNA,CDR3
-,-,TRBJ2-5,TRBV7-2,TGTGCCAGCAGCATTAGCTATCCGGAGACCCAGTACTTC,CASSISYPETQYF
once,-,TRBJ1-6,TRBV6-5,TGTGCCAGCTCGGCAGGAACGATTTCACCCCTCCACTTT,CASSAGTISPLHF
-,-,TRBJ1-2,TRBV4-1,TGCGCCAGCAGCCAAGATGGCAGATCTAACTATGGCTACACCTTC,CASSQDGRSNYGYTF
-,-,TRBJ2-5,TRBV18,TGTGCCAGCTCACCACCGTCCAGCGGGCAAGAGACCCAGTACTTC,CASSPPSSGQETQYF
-,TRBD2,TRBJ2-1,TRBV2,TGTGCCAGCAGCCGACTAGCGGACTCCTACAATGAGCAGTTCTTC,CASSRLADSYNEQFF
-,TRBD1,TRBJ1-3,TRBV28,TGTGCCAGCAGAACAGGGGGCACTGGAAACACCATATATTTT,CASRTGGTGNTIYF
-,TRBD1,TRBJ2-5,TRBV5-6,TGTGCCAGCAGCCCAGGGACAGGGGAAGTTGGAGAGACCCAGTACTTC,CASSPGTGEVGETQYF
-,-,TRBJ1-4,TRBV28,TGTGCCAGCAGTAGCGCCGCTGCGGGTGGTGAAAAACTGTTTTTT,CASSSAAAGGEKLFF
few,TRBD1,TRBJ2-7,TRBV6-6,TGTGCCAGCAGTACTCCCGGGACAGGGTTGTACGAGCAGTACTTC,CASSTPGTGLYEQYF
-,-,TRBJ1-6,TRBV19,TGTGCCAGTAGTATTGGGAACAGGGTTACTTCACCCCTCCACTTT,CASSIGNRVTSPLHF
-,TRBD1,TRBJ1-4,TRBV10-3,TGTGCCAGTGCCGAGGGGGCGCCTAATGAAAAACTGTTTTTT,CASAEGAPNEKLFF
-,TRBD1,TRBJ1-6,TRBV11-2,TGTGCCAGCAGCTTAGAGCCGACAGGGTTTAATTCACCCCTCCACTTT,CASSLEPTGFNSPLHF
-,-,TRBJ1-5,TRBV5-6,TGTGCCAGCAGCTTGATGGTCGGGTACGATAGCAATCAGCCCCAGCATTTT,CASSLMVGYDSNQPQHF
few,-,TRBJ2-5,TRBV21-1,TGTGCCAGCAGCGTATACCCCCCACCGGAGGAGACCCAGTACTTC,CASSVYPPPEETQYF
-,TRBD1,TRBJ1-1,TRBV2,TGTGCCAGCGTCAAACAGGGGGCATTAGCTTTCTTT,CASVKQGALAFF
-,-,TRBJ1-1,TRBV5-1,TGCGCCAGCAGCTCGTATACACCGAACACTGAAGCTTTCTTT,CASSSYTPNTEAFF
-,-,TRBJ1-6,TRBV5-5,TGTGCCAGCAGCTTGGCCCACAGCACCTATAATTCACCCCTCCACTTT,CASSLAHSTYNSPLHF
-,-,TRBJ2-3,TRBV6-5,TGTGCCAGCAGTCGGACAGCTTTCACAGATACGCAGTATTTT,CASSRTAFTDTQYF
-,-,TRBJ2-7,TRBV18,TGTGCCAGCCGACCGGGACAACCTGGCGAGCAGTACTTC,CASRPGQPGEQYF
-,TRBD2,TRBJ2-3,TRBV29-1,TGCAGCGTGGAAGGACTAGCGGGGGCGCGCACAGATACGCAGTATTTT,CSVEGLAGARTDTQYF
-,TRBD2,TRBJ2-2,TRBV6-6,TGTGCCAGCGAAAGCGGGGGGGCTGTCACCGGGGAGCTGTTTTTT,CASESGGAVTGELFF
-,-,TRBJ2-1,TRBV2,TGTGCCAGCAGTGACAGCTACAATGAGCAGTTCTTC,CASSDSYNEQFF
few,-,TRBJ2-7,TRBV4-1,TGCGCCAGCAGCCCCCCTCTGCAGGGCCACGAGCAGTACTTC,CASSPPLQGHEQYF
-,TRBD1,TRBJ1-1,TRBV5-1,TGCGCCAGCAGCATCGACAGGGCCACGAACACTGAAGCTTTCTTT,CASSIDRATNTEAFF
-,-,TRBJ1-1,TRBV19,TGTGCCAGTAGTATAGGGCCCGTGAACACTGAAGCTTTCTTT,CASSIGPVNTEAFF
-,-,TRBJ2-1,TRBV27,TGTGCCAGCAGCCGCCGGGACCCCGGGGGTAATGAGCAGTTCTTC,CASSRRDPGGNEQFF
-,TRBD1,TRBJ2-3,TRBV7-9,TGTGCCAGCAGCTTTGGACAGGGGATGGCAGATACGCAGTATTTT,CASSFGQGMADTQYF
few,-,TRBJ2-5,TRBV6-5,TGTGCCAGCAGTTACTCGGGGGGTGCGGTCCAAGAGACCCAGTACTTC,CASSYSGGAVQETQYF
-,TRBD1,TRBJ2-1,TRBV10-3,TGTGCCACGTCGGACAGGGTAGAGGGCAATGAGCAGTTCTTC,CATSDRVEGNEQFF
-,-,TRBJ1-6,TRBV25-1,TGTGCCAGCAGGAGTTCTAATTCACCCCTCCACTTT,CASRSSNSPLHF
-,-,TRBJ2-1,TRBV25-1,TGTGCCAGCAGTCAGGGGGCGGGAGGGTACAATGAGCAGTTCTTC,CASSQGAGGYNEQFF
-,-,TRBJ1-2,TRBV7-2,TGTGCCAGCACCCCCCAACATGCGGGGGCCGTGGTCGACTTC,CASTPQHAGAVVDF
-,TRBD2,TRBJ2-7,TRBV27,TGTGCCAGCAGTTCCTCCGGGACTAGCCGCTACGAGCAGTACTTC,CASSSSGTSRYEQYF
-,TRBD1,TRBJ2-7,TRBV7-2,TGTGCCAGCAGCTTATCAGGACAGGGCGCCTACGAGCAGTACTTC,CASSLSGQGAYEQYF
once,-,TRBJ2-2,TRBV30,TGTGCCTGGAGTGAACAGGTGGCCGGGGAGCTGTTTTTT,CAWSEQVAGELFF
-,TRBD1,TRBJ2-7,TRBV2,TGTGCCAGCAATTGGGACAGAAGTGAGCGAAACGAGCAGTACTTC,CASNWDRSERNEQYF
-,TRBD2,TRBJ2-3,TRBV2,TGTGCCAGCAGCTCCGGGACTAGCCTCGATACGCAGTATTTT,CASSSGTSLDTQYF
-,-,TRBJ2-7,TRBV7-9,TGTGCCAGCAGCTCGACATATGAGAGCTCCTACGAGCAGTACTTC,CASSSTYESSYEQYF
few,-,TRBJ2-3,TRBV18,TGTGCCAGCTCTCCCGCGGCCGGGACAGATACGCAGTATTTT,CASSPAAGTDTQYF
few,-,TRBJ2-5,TRBV2,TGTGCCACCGCAATCCGGGGCAGGGGGGAAGAGACCCAGTACTTC,CATAIRGRGEETQYF
few,TRBD2,TRBJ2-3,TRBV29-1,TGCAGCGTTGGTGATCTAGCGGGGGGCACAGATACGCAGTATTTT,CSVGDLAGGTDTQYF
-,-,TRBJ2-1,TRBV4-3,TGCGCCAGCAGCCAAGAGGCTTTCTCCTACAATGAGCAGTTCTTC,CASSQEAFSYNEQFF
-,-,TRBJ1-3,TRBV5-1,TGCGCCAGCAGCTTTGGGGGCTCGGCTGGAAACACCATATATTTT,CASSFGGSAGNTIYF
-,-,TRBJ2-1,TRBV21-1,TGTGCCAGCAGCAAAGCAGATATCCAGCGGGCCTACAATGAGCAGTTCTTC,CASSKADIQRAYNEQFF
-,TRBD1,TRBJ2-7,TRBV10-3,TGTGCCATCACCGGGGGACAGGGGGACTACGAGCAGTACTTC,CAITGGQGDYEQYF
few,-,TRBJ2-7,TRBV28,TGTGCCAGCAGGTCGCCGGTAGGGGAAGAGCAGTACTTC,CASRSPVGEEQYF
few,-,TRBJ2-1,TRBV19,TGTGCCAGTGGCGCGGGTTGGGGGGAGATGCACAATGAGCAGTTCTTC,CASGAGWGEMHNEQFF
-,-,TRBJ1-2,TRBV30,TGTGCCTGGACTAAGGTGGGGGGAGTTCACTATGGCTACACCTTC,CAWTKVGGVHYGYTF
-,TRBD2,TRBJ2-1,TRBV7-6,TGTGCCAGCAGCTTGACCGGGACTAGCGGGGGGAATGAGCAGTTCTTC,CASSLTGTSGGNEQFF
-,TRBD2,TRBJ2-5,TRBV5-1,TGCGCCAGCAGCGTGCTAGCGGAAGAGACCCAGTACTTC,CASSVLAEETQYF
-,TRBD1,TRBJ2-7,TRBV11-2,TGTGCCAGCAGACCGGGACAGCAAACCTACGAGCAGTACTTC,CASRPGQQTYEQYF
-,TRBD2,TRBJ2-7,TRBV15,TGTGCCACCAGCAGAGGGCCTTCGACTACTAGCGAAGGCGAGCAGTACTTC,CATSRGPSTTSEGEQYF
-,TRBD1,TRBJ1-1,TRBV5-4,TGTGCCAGCAGCCCCGGACCGACAGGGGGCACTGAAGCTTTCTTT,CASSPGPTGGTEAFF
-,-,TRBJ2-3,TRBV11-2,TGTGCCAGCAGCTTGAGGCAGAGCACAGATACGCAGTATTTT,CASSLRQSTDTQYF
once,-,TRBJ2-3,TRBV29-1,TGCAGCGTTGGGACAGATACTAGCACAGATACGCAGTATTTT,CSVGTDTSTDTQYF